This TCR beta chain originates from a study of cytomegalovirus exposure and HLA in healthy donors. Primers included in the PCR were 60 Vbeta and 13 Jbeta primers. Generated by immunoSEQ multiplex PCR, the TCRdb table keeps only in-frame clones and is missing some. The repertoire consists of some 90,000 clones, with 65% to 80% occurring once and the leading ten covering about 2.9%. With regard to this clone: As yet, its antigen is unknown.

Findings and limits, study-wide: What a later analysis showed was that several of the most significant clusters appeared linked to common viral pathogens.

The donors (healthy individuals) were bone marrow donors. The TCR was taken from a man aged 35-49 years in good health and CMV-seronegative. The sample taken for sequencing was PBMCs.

The CDR3 is CASSLSSGENSPLHF. The CDR3, as DNA: TGTGCCAGCAGCTTGTCATCAGGGGAGAATTCACCCCTCCACTTT. The chain recombines TRBV5-4 with TRBJ1-6; D might be TRBD1 (6 bases). The CDR3 loop spans 15 amino acids. V was clipped by 1 base and J by 7 bases, with 12 bases between them. CDR1 SGHNT and CDR2 YYREEE come from the germline V gene (reference sequence).